Listed here are 10 T cell receptor beta chains from one sample, sequenced in a study of neurological immune-mediated disorders. Each CDR3 protein gets one entry after TCRdb re-called the 5' RACE reads with MiXCR. The table has approximately 30,000 distinct CDR3 sequences, roughly 14% seen once. Sequenced input: PBMCs. These receptors were obtained from a man in his 70s in good health.

This clonotype was counted many times. V usage is TRBV27 and J usage is TRBJ2-5, with a tentative D call TRBD1 (5 bases). V lost 2 bases and J 2 bases, leaving 6 bases between the germline ends. The germline V gene encodes CDR1 MNHEY and CDR2 SMNVEV (reference sequence). This CDR3 has 13 amino acids. CDR3 nucleotides: TGTGCCAGCAGTTTAAGGGGACAAGAGACCCAGTACTTC. It specifies CASSLRGQETQYF.

This clonotype is termed medium-sized. V and J are TRBV7-9 and TRBJ1-6; tentative D call: TRBD1 (5 bases). V shed 5 bases and J shed 10 bases, with 18 bases lying between them. The CDR3 is made up of 15 amino acids. Germline CDR1 and CDR2: SEHNR and FQNEAQ (reference sequence). CDR3 amino acids: CASSPRGTPGSPLHF. The CDR3, as DNA: TGTGCCAGCAGCCCCCGAGGGACGCCGGGATCACCCCTCCACTTT.

This clonotype was observed many times. This CDR3 reads CASSLNGQPQHF. The CDR3 nucleotides read TGTGCCAGCAGTTTAAACGGTCAGCCCCAGCATTTT. V gene TRBV12-3 or TRBV12-4 combines with J gene TRBJ1-5; no clear D gene. The length of the CDR3 is 12 residues. Between the trimmed V and J ends, which lost 2 bases and 6 bases, there was a span of 5 bases.

At least ten counts were recorded for this clonotype. The V call is TRBV6-1, the J call TRBJ1-5, with no clear D. The CDR3 covers 13 residues. CDR1 MNHNS and CDR2 SASEGT come from the germline V gene. The V end lost 3 bases, the J end lost 3 bases, and 6 bases lay between the germline ends. CDR3 in DNA: TGTGCCAGCAGTGACCCCTCCAATCAGCCCCAGCATTTT. Protein sequence: CASSDPSNQPQHF.

This clonotype was seen ten or more times. The chain couples TRBV20-1 to TRBJ2-3; TRBD1 matches 10 bases. The CDR3 covers 14 residues. Looked up from germline, CDR1 is DFQATT and CDR2 is SNEGSKA (reference sequence). Germline trimming cut 5 bases from V and 2 bases from J; bases unmatched to any gene: 4. CDR3 in DNA: TGCAGTGCTCGACAGGGGGCGGACACAGATACGCAGTATTTT. Translation gives CSARQGADTDTQYF.

This clonotype was observed at least ten times. The rearrangement uses TRBV7-2 and TRBJ2-2; 15 nucleotides align to TRBD2. The trim removed 1 base at V and 6 bases at J, leaving 6 bases unmatched. CDR3 length equals 18 residues. Germline V gene data show CDR1 as SGHTA and CDR2 as FQGNSA. The CDR3 DNA follows: TGTGCCAGCAGCTTAGGAGGACTAGCGGGGGGGCCGGCCGGGGAGCTGTTTTTT. Amino acid sequence: CASSLGGLAGGPAGELFF.

This clonotype was counted ten times or more. V usage is TRBV18 and J usage is TRBJ1-1; no clear D. V gave up 0 bases and J gave up 2 bases, with 7 bases separating them. The germline V gene encodes CDR1 KGHSH and CDR2 LQKENI. The CDR3 consists of 14 residues. CDR3 nucleotide sequence: TGTGCCAGCTCACCACCTGGGTTCAACACTGAAGCTTTCTTT. Translating gives CASSPPGFNTEAFF.

This clonotype was seen ten or more times. V usage is TRBV10-3 and J usage is TRBJ1-6; D may be TRBD1 (6 bases). Germline CDR1 is ENHRY and CDR2 is SYGVKD. The CDR3 consists of 13 residues. The ends were cut back, 6 bases at V and 8 bases at J, with 11 bases in the middle. This chain's CDR3 is CAIRGRGDSPLHF. As DNA, the CDR3 is TGTGCCATCAGGGGCAGGGGTGATTCACCCCTCCACTTT.

Turning to this clonotype: The junction shows a germline mismatch at one end, possibly a read error. V usage is TRBV20-1 and J usage is TRBJ2-2, with 7 bases that match TRBD2. Germline loops: CDR1 DFQATT, CDR2 SNEGSKA (reference sequence). The length of the CDR3 is 17 residues. Here the CDR3 DNA reads TGCATTGCTAGAGATTTTAGGACTAGTGGGATCACCGGGGAGCTGTTCTTT. It yields the protein CIARDFRTSGITGELFF.

This clonotype was seen at least ten times. This chain links TRBV4-3 with TRBJ1-2; 9 positions agree with TRBD1. This CDR3 is 19 amino acids long. With 0 bases clipped from V and 5 bases from J, the junction kept 16 bases outside the gene matches. Germline CDR1 reads LGHNA; CDR2 reads YSLEER. DNA of the CDR3: TGCGCCAGCAGCCAAGAAGGGGGACCGGGACAGGGTACGGAGTATGGCTACACCTTC. It is translated as CASSQEGGPGQGTEYGYTF.